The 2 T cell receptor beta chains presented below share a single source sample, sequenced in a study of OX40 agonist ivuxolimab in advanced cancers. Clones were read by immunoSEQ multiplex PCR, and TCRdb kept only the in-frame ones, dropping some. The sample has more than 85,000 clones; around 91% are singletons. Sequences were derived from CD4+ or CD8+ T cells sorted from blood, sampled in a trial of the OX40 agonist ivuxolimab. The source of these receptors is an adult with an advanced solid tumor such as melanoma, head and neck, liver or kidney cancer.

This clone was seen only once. This chain's CDR3 is CASRTDPGRGGYF. Written as DNA, the CDR3 is TGTGCAAGTCGCACCGACCCCGGACGAGGGGGGTACTTC. The J gene is TRBJ2-5, the V gene TRBV12-2; the table's D call of TRBD1 was not tested on the DNA. TRBV12-2 is a listed pseudogene. The CDR3 is 13 amino acids.

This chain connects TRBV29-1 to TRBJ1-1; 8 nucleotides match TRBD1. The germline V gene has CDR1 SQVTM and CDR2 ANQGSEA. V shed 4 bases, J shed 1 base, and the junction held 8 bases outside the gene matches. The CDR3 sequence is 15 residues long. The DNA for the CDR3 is TGCAGCGTTGTAGGGGCAGGGGGCTGGAACACTGAAGCTTTCTTT. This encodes CSVVGAGGWNTEAFF.